The 32 T cell receptor beta chains in this list originate from one sample, sequenced in a study of T-cell reconstitution after alpha-beta-depleted transplantation in children. The authors prepared the TCRbeta library with unique molecular identifiers. TCRdb re-called the PCR reads through MiXCR, storing one row per CDR3 protein. The data show around 410,000 distinct CDR3 sequences, roughly 10% seen once. The material sequenced was PBMCs from the stem cell graft donor, taken from the stem cell graft. The receptors originated from a human donor who donated a stem cell graft to a child with acute myeloid leukemia.

V is TRBV5-6 and J is TRBJ2-1; 8 bases line up with TRBD2. The CDR3 runs 16 residues. Germline assignment: CDR1 SGHDT and CDR2 YYEEEE. V lost 0 bases to trimming and J lost 4 bases; unmatched junction nucleotides: 6. This CDR3 is CASSLGASGQYNEQFF. CDR3 coding DNA: TGTGCCAGCAGCTTGGGTGCTAGCGGGCAATACAATGAGCAGTTCTTC.

The chain is built from TRBV15 and TRBJ2-3, with D uncertain. The CDR3 spans 16 residues. V lost 0 bases to trimming and J lost 2 bases, with 12 bases between them. Germline V gene data show CDR1 as LNHNV and CDR2 as YYDKDF (reference sequence). CDR3 loop: CATSRDKQKYTDTQYF. CDR3 DNA sequence: TGTGCCACCAGCAGAGATAAACAGAAGTACACAGATACGCAGTATTTT.

This sequence joins TRBV6-5 and TRBJ2-7; D gene unclear. The CDR3 has 14 amino acids. The germline V gene encodes CDR1 MNHEY and CDR2 SVGAGI. The V gene lost 0 bases and the J gene lost 0 bases, with 6 bases spanning the gap. CDR3 nucleotides: TGTGCCAGCAGTTACTCGGAAGCCTCCTACGAGCAGTACTTC. It translates to CASSYSEASYEQYF.

This clonotype was picked up a small number of times. The chain links TRBV12-3 or TRBV12-4 to TRBJ2-2; a weak D match, TRBD1 (5 bases). This CDR3 is built from 13 residues. The germline V and J ends were trimmed by 7 bases and 5 bases, with 11 bases remaining between them. This CDR3 reads CASIRPGTGELFF. As DNA, the CDR3 is TGTGCCAGCATAAGACCAGGGACCGGGGAGCTGTTTTTT.

The chain uses TRBV5-6 and TRBJ2-7; D is perhaps TRBD2 (5 bases). The CDR3 is 13 amino acids. With 0 bases removed from V and 9 bases from J, the gap between germline ends came to 13 bases. Per germline, CDR1 SGHDT and CDR2 YYEEEE. The CDR3 DNA follows: TGTGCCAGCAGCTTGGGTGCTAGCCGGGTGCAGTACGTC. The encoded protein is CASSLGASRVQYV.

This chain connects TRBV12-3 or TRBV12-4 to TRBJ2-7; D could derive from TRBD1 or TRBD2 (6 bases each). This CDR3 comprises 15 residues. V was pared by 3 bases and J by 4 bases, with 16 bases between. This CDR3 is CASSLLGGSIYEQYF. In nucleotides, the CDR3 is TGTGCCAGCAGTTTGTTGGGGGGCTCTATTTACGAGCAGTACTTC.

This chain connects TRBV4-2 to TRBJ1-6, with D perhaps TRBD1 (5 bases). The germline V and J ends were trimmed by 1 base and 7 bases, with 11 bases remaining between them. Germline V gene data show CDR1 as LGHNA and CDR2 as YNFKEQ. The CDR3 is 15 residues long. The CDR3 sequence: CASSQVGGINSPLHF. The CDR3 DNA follows: TGTGCCAGCAGCCAAGTTGGGGGTATCAATTCACCCCTCCACTTT.

A few counts support this clonotype. This rearrangement joins TRBV12-3 or TRBV12-4 to TRBJ2-3, with D maybe TRBD1 (5 bases). The V and J ends lost 1 base and 0 bases respectively, with 8 bases between them. The CDR3 length is 15 residues. The CDR3 loop reads CASSLVYRSTDTQYF. The DNA for the CDR3 is TGTGCCAGCAGTTTAGTTTACAGGAGCACAGATACGCAGTATTTT.

The sample holds a few counts of this clonotype. The chain is built from TRBV20-1 and TRBJ2-3, with 8 bases identical to TRBD1. The germline CDR1 and CDR2 sequences are DFQATT and SNEGSKA (reference sequence). The CDR3 spans 15 residues. Trimming at V came to 6 bases and at J to 3 bases, leaving 11 bases not matched to a gene. The CDR3 DNA sequence: TGCAGTGCGACCACGACAGGGGCCGTTACAGATACGCAGTATTTT. This encodes CSATTTGAVTDTQYF.

V and J are TRBV29-1 and TRBJ1-1, with D unresolved. V gave up 3 bases and J gave up 5 bases, with 13 bases separating them. The CDR3 length is 13 residues. Germline CDR1 is SQVTM and CDR2 is ANQGSEA. CDR3 in DNA: TGCAGCGTTGACGGCTCGCTAGGAACTGAAGCTTTCTTT. Protein: CSVDGSLGTEAFF. The full variable domain, in which reference TRBV29-1 and TRBJ1-1 provide the parts outside the CDR3, is SAVISQKPSRDICQRGTSLTIQCQVDSQVTMMFWYRQQPGQSLTLIATANQGSEATYESGFVIDKFPISRPNLTFSTLTVSNMSPEDSSIYLCSVDGSLGTEAFFGQGTRLTVV.

The chain combines TRBV20-1 with TRBJ2-3; 11 bases map to TRBD2. Germline V CDR1 and CDR2: DFQATT, SNEGSKA (reference sequence). V was pared by 6 bases and J by 3 bases, with 5 bases of the junction left unmatched. The CDR3 has 14 amino acids. CDR3 protein: CSAQLAGATDTQYF. CDR3 nucleotide sequence: TGCAGTGCCCAACTAGCGGGAGCAACAGATACGCAGTATTTT.

The table lists this clonotype with many counts. The rearrangement joins TRBV29-1 to TRBJ2-2; TRBD1 agrees at 8 bases. The CDR3 extends over 15 amino acids. J lost 6 bases, V lost 0 bases, and 6 bases had no gene match. Germline loops: CDR1 SQVTM, CDR2 ANQGSEA. CDR3 in DNA: TGCAGCGTTGAAGACTGGACAGGGATGGCCGGGGAGCTGTTTTTT. Translated, it gives CSVEDWTGMAGELFF.

This chain links TRBV12-3 or TRBV12-4 with TRBJ1-2; TRBD1 might be the D (6 bases). The CDR3 totals 15 residues. Trimming shortened V by 2 bases and J by 4 bases, and 14 bases separated the two germline ends. Here the CDR3 DNA reads TGTGCCAGCAGTTTATTGTGGGGGGCCGGCTATGGCTACACCTTC. It is translated as CASSLLWGAGYGYTF.

This clonotype was observed at least ten times. J is TRBJ1-4 and V is TRBV6-1, with 7 bases aligning to TRBD1. Germline V gives CDR1 MNHNS, CDR2 SASEGT. This CDR3 contains 14 residues. V shed 6 bases, J shed 5 bases, and the junction held 6 bases outside the gene matches. CDR3 region: CASSPPTGNEKLFF. The CDR3 nucleotides read TGTGCCAGCAGCCCCCCGACAGGGAATGAAAAACTGTTTTTT.

The V call is TRBV7-9, the J call TRBJ2-2; 9 bases are shared with TRBD1. Germline V lookup: CDR1 SEHNR, CDR2 FQNEAQ (reference sequence). The CDR3 has 15 amino acids. Unmatched junction bases numbered 7, after V lost 5 bases and J lost 6 bases. CDR3 nucleotides: TGTGCCAGCAGCCCCGGGACAGGGTCCCCCGGGGAGCTGTTTTTT. Translation: CASSPGTGSPGELFF.

This clonotype was counted a few times. The chain carries TRBV3-1 and TRBJ2-7, with D possibly TRBD2 on 7 matching bases. The germline gives CDR1 LGHDT, CDR2 YNNKEL (reference sequence). V dropped 4 bases and J dropped 2 bases, with 18 bases sitting between them. CDR3 length: 16 residues. This CDR3 is CASSPGASGDPYEQYF. The CDR3 DNA reads as TGTGCCAGCAGCCCGGGGGCTAGCGGAGACCCCTACGAGCAGTACTTC.

This clonotype was seen more than once but under ten times. The gene calls are TRBV5-1 and TRBJ2-5; tentative D call: TRBD2 (7 bases). The ends were cut back, 0 bases at V and 5 bases at J, with 11 bases in the middle. The CDR3 is 14 amino acids. Germline CDR1 and CDR2: SGHRS and YFSETQ. CDR3 nucleotide sequence: TGCGCCAGCAGCTTGGAAGGGGGGGTCGAGACCCAGTACTTC. It is translated as CASSLEGGVETQYF.

This chain uses TRBV7-8 with TRBJ2-1; possibly TRBD1 or TRBD2 for D (5 bases each). Trimming left V 5 bases short and J 5 bases short, with 19 bases between. The CDR3 sequence is 16 residues long. CDR1 and CDR2 (germline): SGHVS, FQNEAQ. The DNA of the CDR3 is TGTGCCAGCAGCCCAAAGCATACGGGGCCCCACAATGAGCAGTTCTTC. Its translation: CASSPKHTGPHNEQFF.

The sample holds a few counts of this clonotype. The chain combines TRBV7-2 with TRBJ2-1; 9 bases fit TRBD2. Germline V lookup: CDR1 SGHTA, CDR2 FQGNSA. V was pared by 4 bases and J by 8 bases, with 12 bases of the junction left unmatched. The CDR3 extends over 16 amino acids. In DNA form, the CDR3 reads TGTGCCAGCAGCTCAACCCTTAGCGGGAGAGGGGATGAGCAGTTCTTC. Amino acid sequence: CASSSTLSGRGDEQFF.

The genes are TRBV5-1 and TRBJ2-5, with 9 bases lining up with TRBD2. The germline CDR1 and CDR2 sequences are SGHRS and YFSETQ. The CDR3 is 17 residues long. After removal of 0 bases from V and 4 bases from J, the junction contained 10 bases not matched to a gene. DNA of the CDR3: TGCGCCAGCAGCTTGGCCGAGGGGAGCGGGGGGACAGAGACCCAGTACTTC. Protein product: CASSLAEGSGGTETQYF.

V and J are TRBV5-1 and TRBJ2-2; D remains unclear. The V end was cut by 4 bases, the J end by 1 base, with 23 bases between. The CDR3 has 19 amino acids. Germline V gene data show CDR1 as SGHRS and CDR2 as YFSETQ. The CDR3 loop is CASSLKPPTAAVNTGELFF. As DNA, the CDR3 is TGCGCCAGCAGCCTAAAACCACCGACTGCCGCCGTGAACACCGGGGAGCTGTTTTTT. The whole variable domain, remainder taken from reference TRBV5-1 and TRBJ2-2, is KAGVTQTPRYLIKTRGQQVTLSCSPISGHRSVSWYQQTPGQGLQFLFEYFSETQRNKGNFPGRFSGRQFSNSRSEMNVSTLELGDSALYLCASSLKPPTAAVNTGELFFGEGSRLTVL.

The V call is TRBV6-1, the J call TRBJ1-5; D perhaps matches TRBD1 (5 bases). The germline gives CDR1 MNHNS, CDR2 SASEGT. The CDR3 consists of 13 residues. The V and J ends lost 5 bases and 6 bases respectively, with 11 bases between them. The CDR3, as DNA: TGTGCCAGCAGTCCGGGACGAGTTCAGCCCCAGCATTTT. Translated: CASSPGRVQPQHF.

This clonotype occurred a few times. The V call is TRBV29-1, the J call TRBJ2-2, with 10 bases that match TRBD2. This CDR3 comprises 15 residues. Looked up from germline, CDR1 is SQVTM and CDR2 is ANQGSEA. Germline trimming cut 7 bases from V and 1 base from J; bases unmatched to any gene: 6. The chain's CDR3 is CSATSSGGNTGELFF. For the CDR3, the DNA is TGCAGCGCCACCTCTAGCGGGGGGAACACCGGGGAGCTGTTTTTT.

The V gene is TRBV6-2 or TRBV6-3, the J gene TRBJ2-1; 12 bases are shared with TRBD2. CDR3 length: 16 amino acids. The germline V gene has CDR1 MNHEY and CDR2 SVGEGT. V lost 10 bases and J lost 4; bases outside the gene matches: 11. CDR3 DNA sequence: TGTGCCATCACTTCCGGACTAGCGGGATCATACAATGAGCAGTTCTTC. Translation gives CAITSGLAGSYNEQFF.

This clonotype showed up many times. The chain employs TRBV5-1 and TRBJ2-2; D not certain. CDR3 size: 14 residues. V was clipped by 0 bases and J by 8 bases, with 11 bases between them. Per germline, CDR1 SGHRS and CDR2 YFSETQ. The CDR3 nucleotides are TGCGCCAGCAGCTTGGGGGTAGTTCCGGGGGAGCTGTTTTTT. Translating gives CASSLGVVPGELFF.

The V gene is TRBV29-1, the J gene TRBJ2-5, with TRBD1 matching over 7 bases. Per the germline V gene, CDR1 is SQVTM and CDR2 is ANQGSEA. The J segment lost 2 bases and the V segment lost 6 bases, leaving 6 bases of the junction unmatched. This CDR3 spans 13 amino acids. CDR3 sequence reads: CSVTGVGQETQYF. Written as DNA, the CDR3 is TGCAGCGTCACAGGGGTCGGGCAAGAGACCCAGTACTTC.

V usage is TRBV5-1 and J usage is TRBJ2-1; 7 nucleotides line up with TRBD2. The CDR3 spans 15 residues. The germline V gene has CDR1 SGHRS and CDR2 YFSETQ. V dropped 0 bases and J dropped 3; count of bases not matched to a gene: 3. The CDR3 DNA reads TGCGCCAGCAGCTTGGGCGGGAGTGTCTACAATGAGCAGTTCTTC. Translating gives CASSLGGSVYNEQFF.

This clonotype was detected ten times or more. This chain connects TRBV6-5 to TRBJ2-5; no clear D. This CDR3 is built from 13 residues. Trimming removed 2 bases from V and 4 bases from J, with 8 bases in between. Germline values: CDR1 MNHEY, CDR2 SVGAGI. The CDR3 nucleotides read TGTGCCAGCAGTTACCGGGTGGGAGAGACCCAGTACTTC. Residues: CASSYRVGETQYF.

The rearrangement uses TRBV29-1 and TRBJ2-1; no definite D call. The CDR3 has 12 amino acids. From germline, CDR1 is SQVTM and CDR2 ANQGSEA. V gave up 4 bases and J gave up 5 bases, with 9 bases separating them. The DNA for the CDR3 is TGCAGCGTTGTATCTCGAAACAATGAGCAGTTCTTC. Translating gives CSVVSRNNEQFF.

The rearrangement links TRBV2 to TRBJ2-1, with D tentatively TRBD2 (6 bases). V was cut by 7 bases and J by 0 bases, with 10 bases left in between. Looked up from germline, CDR1 is SNHLY and CDR2 is FYNNEI. The CDR3 length is 14 residues. The CDR3 protein is CASMAGSSYNEQFF. CDR3 coding DNA: TGTGCCAGCATGGCGGGAAGCTCCTACAATGAGCAGTTCTTC. Variable domain in full (rest from reference TRBV2 and TRBJ2-1): EPEVTQTPSHQVTQMGQEVILRCVPISNHLYFYWYRQILGQKVEFLVSFYNNEISEKSEIFDDQFSVERPDGSNFTLKIRSTKLEDSAMYFCASMAGSSYNEQFFGPGTRLTVL.

This clonotype was found a few times. The genes are TRBV6-1 and TRBJ2-2, with 8 bases matching TRBD2. V lost 6 bases to trimming and J lost 3 bases; unmatched junction nucleotides: 6. Germline V gene sequence: CDR1 MNHNS, CDR2 SASEGT. The CDR3 covers 15 residues. The CDR3 region is CASRAGTRDTGELFF. For the CDR3, the DNA is TGTGCCAGCAGGGCCGGGACTAGAGACACCGGGGAGCTGTTTTTT.

In its sample, this clonotype was seen a few times. The gene calls are TRBV7-9 and TRBJ2-2, with D possibly being TRBD2 (5 bases). Germline CDR1 reads SEHNR; CDR2 reads FQNEAQ (reference sequence). Trimming removed 2 bases from V and 7 bases from J, with 8 bases in between. This CDR3 spans 13 amino acids. CDR3 nucleotide sequence: TGTGCCAGCAGCTTACGGGATGGCGGGGAGCTGTTTTTT. It codes for CASSLRDGGELFF.